The 16 T cell receptor beta chains given below trace back to one sample, sequenced in a study of control samples from healthy donors and cancer patients. Assay used: immunoSEQ multiplex PCR; TCRdb lists only in-frame clones, some missing. The sample has about 100,000 clones; about 90% are singletons. Sequenced sample: blood. The receptors stem from a woman between 45 and 60 years old in good health.

The sample holds one count of this clone. This chain joins TRBV3-1 (or the pseudogene TRBV3-2) and TRBJ2-7, with D hard to call. Germline V gives CDR1 LGHDT, CDR2 YNNKEL (reference sequence). The CDR3 is 15 residues long. The V end was cut by 0 bases, the J end by 3 bases, with 12 bases between. This chain's CDR3 is CASSQDSRRIYEQYF. CDR3 sequence (DNA): TGTGCCAGCAGCCAAGATAGTCGTCGGATCTACGAGCAGTACTTC.

This chain connects TRBV19 to TRBJ2-7, with unresolved D. CDR3 length equals 14 residues. Germline V gene lookup returns CDR1 LNHDA and CDR2 SQIVND (reference sequence). The V gene lost 1 base and the J gene lost 6 bases, with 13 bases spanning the gap. CDR3 in DNA: TGTGCCAGTAGTATAGGCCACTCCCCAACCGAGCAGTACTTC. This sequence encodes CASSIGHSPTEQYF.

This chain joins TRBV19 and TRBJ2-3, with D possibly being TRBD1 (5 bases). V lost 5 bases to trimming and J lost 3 bases, with 12 bases between them. Germline V lookup: CDR1 LNHDA, CDR2 SQIVND (reference sequence). CDR3 length: 14 amino acids. The CDR3 sequence: CASSAAGSTDTQYF. CDR3 sequence (DNA): TGTGCCAGTAGTGCAGCAGGGTCGACAGATACGCAGTATTTT.

The gene calls are TRBV7-3 and TRBJ2-5, with D possibly called TRBD1 or TRBD2 (5 bases each). The CDR3 runs to 14 residues. Germline V CDR1 and CDR2: SGHTA, FQGTGA. Trimming left V 5 bases short and J 1 base short, with 11 bases between. The CDR3 sequence is CASSPRGTQETQYF. CDR3 coding DNA: TGTGCCAGCAGCCCGAGGGGAACCCAAGAGACCCAGTACTTC.

The chain has TRBV6-6 and TRBJ2-7; 8 nucleotides align to TRBD1. This CDR3 comprises 14 residues. Germline V gives CDR1 MNHNY, CDR2 SVGAGI (reference sequence). V was pared by 7 bases and J by 5 bases, with 10 bases of the junction left unmatched. The CDR3 coding sequence is TGTGCCAGCAAACTGACAGGGGTTCCCAACGAGCAGTACTTC. This encodes CASKLTGVPNEQYF.

The chain uses TRBV13 and TRBJ2-3; D may be TRBD2 (7 bases). CDR3 size: 15 residues. CDR1 and CDR2 (germline): PRHDT, FYEKMQ (reference sequence). V gave up 0 bases and J gave up 4 bases, with 11 bases separating them. The DNA for the CDR3 is TGTGCCAGCAGCTTAGGGCTAGGGGGGGCAGATACGCAGTATTTT. Its translation is CASSLGLGGADTQYF.

The CDR3 is CASSSGLAVTQETQYF. The CDR3, as DNA: TGTGCCAGCAGCTCGGGACTAGCGGTTACACAAGAGACCCAGTACTTC. The chain joins TRBV7-3 to TRBJ2-5; 11 bases are a match to TRBD2. The CDR3 is 16 amino acids. J lost 2 bases, V lost 4 bases, and 6 bases had no gene match. Germline CDR1 SGHTA, CDR2 FQGTGA. Full variable domain (missing parts from reference TRBV7-3 and TRBJ2-5): GAGVSQTPSNKVTEKGKYVELRCDPISGHTALYWYRQSLGQGPEFLIYFQGTGAADDSGLPNDRFFAVRPEGSVSTLKIQRTERGDSAVYLCASSSGLAVTQETQYFGPGTRLLVL.

The rearrangement joins TRBV27 to TRBJ1-2; TRBD1 matches at 8 bases. The V and J ends lost 6 bases and 8 bases, in that order; junction bases with no gene match: 14. Germline V gene sequence: CDR1 MNHEY, CDR2 SMNVEV (reference sequence). There are 15 residues in the CDR3. The CDR3 DNA is TGTGCCAGCAGCGAAACCTCGGGACAGGCCCGGGGCTACACCTTC. It encodes CASSETSGQARGYTF.

This clone was seen more than once but under ten times. V is TRBV6-5 and J is TRBJ1-6; D is unresolved. This CDR3 is built from 14 residues. The V end was cut by 2 bases, the J end by 7 bases, with 9 bases between. CDR1 MNHEY and CDR2 SVGAGI come from the germline V gene. The CDR3 nucleotides read TGTGCCAGCAGTTACGGGTCGGGGAATTCACCCCTCCACTTT. It specifies CASSYGSGNSPLHF.

The chain couples TRBV6-6 to TRBJ2-1; 8 bases align to TRBD2. The CDR3 contains 15 residues. After removal of 7 bases from V and 5 bases from J, the junction contained 10 bases not matched to a gene. CDR1 is MNHNY, CDR2 SVGAGI, per germline (reference sequence). DNA for the CDR3: TGTGCCAGCAACACTAGTCCACTAGCGGACAATGAGCAGTTCTTC. Its protein is CASNTSPLADNEQFF.

V gene TRBV11-2 combines with J gene TRBJ1-1, with a possible D match to TRBD1 (5 bases). The germline V gene has CDR1 SGHAT and CDR2 FQNNGV. The V end lost 3 bases, the J end lost 11 bases, and 16 bases lay between the germline ends. This CDR3 contains 13 residues. The CDR3 sequence: CASSLGVYGVAFF. The DNA for the CDR3 is TGTGCCAGCAGCTTGGGGGTTTATGGGGTGGCTTTCTTT.

This clone is a singleton in its sample. The chain is built from TRBV5-1 and TRBJ2-2; 7 bases are shared with TRBD1. The germline V gene has CDR1 SGHRS and CDR2 YFSETQ. The CDR3 spans 16 residues. V was pared by 4 bases and J by 9 bases, with 15 bases of the junction left unmatched. The DNA for the CDR3 is TGCGCCAGCAGCCCGCCTCCGACAGGGACGCTGAGGGAGCTGTTTTTT. Its translation: CASSPPPTGTLRELFF.

The chain links TRBV19 to TRBJ2-7; 8 bases fit TRBD1. With V trimmed by 2 bases and J by 6 bases, 6 bases remained unmatched. The CDR3 length is 14 residues. In germline, CDR1 is LNHDA, CDR2 SQIVND (reference sequence). The CDR3 region has the DNA TGTGCCAGTAGTATACCAACAGGGGGGCGCGAGCAGTACTTC. It encodes CASSIPTGGREQYF.

This clone was recorded once. The chain has TRBV4-1 and TRBJ1-1, with D uncertain. Trimming removed 2 bases at V and 0 bases at J, with 10 bases between. This CDR3 has 15 amino acids. Germline loops: CDR1 MGHRA, CDR2 YSYEKL. The CDR3 loop reads CASSQLARMNTEAFF. The CDR3 bases are TGCGCCAGCAGCCAACTCGCCCGGATGAACACTGAAGCTTTCTTT.

The chain is built from TRBV9 and TRBJ1-6, with TRBD1 as a possible D gene (6 bases). Trimming removed 4 bases from V and 4 bases from J, with 9 bases in between. CDR3 size: 14 residues. Germline V gene lookup returns CDR1 SGDLS and CDR2 YYNGEE. CDR3 protein: CASSQDSYNSPLHF. CDR3 in DNA: TGTGCCAGCAGCCAGGACAGTTATAATTCACCCCTCCACTTT.

This rearrangement joins TRBV6-5 to TRBJ2-3; D ambiguous. V was clipped by 5 bases and J by 7 bases, with 13 bases between them. In germline, CDR1 is MNHEY, CDR2 SVGAGI. CDR3 length equals 13 residues. The CDR3 here is CASSTILGNTQYF. The CDR3 nucleotides read TGTGCCAGCAGTACGATACTTGGTAATACGCAGTATTTT.